The entry below describes one TCR beta chain. The data derive from a study of blood T cell repertoires in COVID-19. Study-wide context: T cells, B-cell-depleted T cells, or PBMCs provided the cDNA or gDNA that served as material.

CDR3 length: 16 amino acids. Per the authors' pipeline: Reference gene primer amplification in the assay estimated nucleated cell counts. Some clones are missing from TCRdb's copy, which holds only in-frame ones; the method was immunoSEQ multiplex PCR. Clonal size and the V and J genes are those of that table, whereas D and trimming came from the DNA. The sample holds about 520,000 clones, 75% to 90% seen once. The TCR was taken from a human donor in a cohort sampled during active COVID-19. The sample was peripheral blood. V is TRBV21-1 and J is TRBJ1-3. TRBV21-1 is a pseudogene locus. CDR3 bases: TGTGCCAGCAGCAAAGGCCCCCCGGGGGACGGAAACACCATATATTTT. It yields the protein CASSKGPPGDGNTIYF.